One T cell receptor beta chain is described in this entry. Its antigen is still unknown. This CDR3 has 14 residues. This table comes from immunoSEQ multiplex PCR, and its TCRdb copy is limited to in-frame clones, with some not included. Of tens of thousands of clones in the sample, 90% were seen once. This sample is part of a study of T cell responses to AZD1222 COVID-19 vaccine. At the level of the study: Second doses were pooled across both intervals (about 4 or about 12 weeks). Points from the study as a whole: Epitopes outside B.1.351 and B.1.1.7 mutated regions reportedly drew nearly half of spike TCRs. Spike-specific TCR breadth rose after two AZD1222 doses, and depth rose as well.

The sequenced sample was peripheral blood, obtained on day 0 of AZD1222 vaccination. J is TRBJ1-2 and V is TRBV21-1; the table's D call, TRBD1, has no DNA check behind it. TRBV21-1 is a known pseudogene. The TCR was taken from an adult in good health. The CDR3 protein is CASSKRRDSYGYTF. Here the CDR3 DNA reads TGTGCCAGCAGCAAAAGAAGGGACAGCTATGGCTACACCTTC.